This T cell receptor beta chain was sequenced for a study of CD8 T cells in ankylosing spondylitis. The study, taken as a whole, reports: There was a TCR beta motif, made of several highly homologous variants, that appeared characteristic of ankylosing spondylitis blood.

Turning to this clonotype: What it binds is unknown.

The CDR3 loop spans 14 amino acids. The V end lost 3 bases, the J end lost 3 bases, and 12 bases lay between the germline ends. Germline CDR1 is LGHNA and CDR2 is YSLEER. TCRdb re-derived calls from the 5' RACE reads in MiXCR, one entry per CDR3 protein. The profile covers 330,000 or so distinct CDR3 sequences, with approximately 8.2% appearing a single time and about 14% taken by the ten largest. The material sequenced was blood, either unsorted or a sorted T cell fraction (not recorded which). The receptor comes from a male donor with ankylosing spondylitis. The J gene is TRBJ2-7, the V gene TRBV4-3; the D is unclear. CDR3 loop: CASSHQTDGYEQYF. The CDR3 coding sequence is TGCGCCAGCAGCCACCAGACGGACGGCTACGAGCAGTACTTC.